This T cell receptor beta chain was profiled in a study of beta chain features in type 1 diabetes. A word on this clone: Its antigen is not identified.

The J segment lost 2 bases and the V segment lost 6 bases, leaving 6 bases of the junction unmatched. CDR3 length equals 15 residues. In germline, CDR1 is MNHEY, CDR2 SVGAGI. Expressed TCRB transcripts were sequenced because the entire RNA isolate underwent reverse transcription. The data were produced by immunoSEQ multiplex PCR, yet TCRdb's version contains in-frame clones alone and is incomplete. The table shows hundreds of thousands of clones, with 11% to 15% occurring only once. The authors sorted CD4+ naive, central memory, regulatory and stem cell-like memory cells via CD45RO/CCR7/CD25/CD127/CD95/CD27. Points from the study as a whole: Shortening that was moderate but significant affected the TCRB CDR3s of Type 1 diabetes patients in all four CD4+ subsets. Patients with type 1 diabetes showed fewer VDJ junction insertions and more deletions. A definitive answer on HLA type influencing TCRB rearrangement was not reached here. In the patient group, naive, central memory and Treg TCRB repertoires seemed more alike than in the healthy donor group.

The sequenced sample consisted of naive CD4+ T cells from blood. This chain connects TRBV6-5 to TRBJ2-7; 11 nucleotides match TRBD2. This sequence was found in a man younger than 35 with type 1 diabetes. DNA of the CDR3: TGTGCCAGCAGCCACGGACTAGCGGGTACCTACGAGCAGTACTTC. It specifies CASSHGLAGTYEQYF.